Listed below are T cell receptor beta chains from one sample, sequenced in a study of CD8+CD57+ T cells in acquired aplastic anemia. MiXCR was run by TCRdb on the reads, yielding one entry per CDR3 protein. The sample has around 170,000 distinct CDR3 sequences, around half seen once. Sequencing was carried out using sorted CD4+, CD8+, or CD8+CD57+ T cells (not recorded which) from PBMCs. These receptor sequences come from a human donor with aplastic anemia. Each CDR3 is given with its conserved first and last residue. D genes are given only for firm matches. Where a row states a size, it is once, few, many or the class of an expanded clone; other rows omit it.

cdr3_nt: TGCGCCAGCAGCTTGGTCGGGGCGCGTAGGGGAAACACCATATATTTT; cdr3_aa: CASSLVGARRGNTIYF; clone_size: NA; v_call: TRBV5-1; d_call: NA; j_call: TRBJ1-3
cdr3_nt: TGCAGTGCTAGCCCCCCAGGGTACACTGAAGCTTTCTTT; cdr3_aa: CSASPPGYTEAFF; clone_size: NA; v_call: TRBV20-1; d_call: NA; j_call: TRBJ1-1
cdr3_nt: TGTGCCAGTAGTATGGCTCGGACCGTGAACACTGAAGCTTTCTTT; cdr3_aa: CASSMARTVNTEAFF; clone_size: NA; v_call: TRBV19; d_call: NA; j_call: TRBJ1-1
cdr3_nt: TGTGCCAGCGAGGGAATCCCAAACACCGGGGAGCTGTTTTTT; cdr3_aa: CASEGIPNTGELFF; clone_size: NA; v_call: TRBV7-9; d_call: NA; j_call: TRBJ2-2
cdr3_nt: TGTGCCAGCAGCTTAGGGCGACAGCCCGATATGCAGTATTTT; cdr3_aa: CASSLGRQPDMQYF; clone_size: NA; v_call: TRBV7-8; d_call: NA; j_call: TRBJ2-3
cdr3_nt: TGTGCCAGTAGTATTGATGGGGGACAGATATATGGCTACACCTTC; cdr3_aa: CASSIDGGQIYGYTF; clone_size: many; v_call: TRBV19; d_call: TRBD1; j_call: TRBJ1-2
cdr3_nt: TGTGCCAGCAGTTACGCTACTAGCGGGAGCTCTCGATACGAGCAGTACTTC; cdr3_aa: CASSYATSGSSRYEQYF; clone_size: many; v_call: TRBV6-2/TRBV6-3; d_call: TRBD2; j_call: TRBJ2-7
cdr3_nt: TGCGCCAGCAGTGAGGTACTTGGGGCCAGTCCTACGGCAGATACGCAGTATTTT; cdr3_aa: CASSEVLGASPTADTQYF; clone_size: few; v_call: TRBV10-1; d_call: NA; j_call: TRBJ2-3
cdr3_nt: TGTGCCAGCAGCTCAAGCAGGGACGTCGGCGGCTACACCTTC; cdr3_aa: CASSSSRDVGGYTF; clone_size: NA; v_call: TRBV2; d_call: NA; j_call: TRBJ1-2
cdr3_nt: TGTGCCAGCAGCTTAGTCGGGGAGGGTACTGAAGCTTTCTTT; cdr3_aa: CASSLVGEGTEAFF; clone_size: NA; v_call: TRBV11-2; d_call: NA; j_call: TRBJ1-1